This T cell receptor beta chain was captured by sequencing in a study of blood T cell repertoires in COVID-19. The table came from immunoSEQ multiplex PCR; TCRdb's copy has only in-frame clones and leaves some out. Of around 300,000 clones in the sample, roughly 89% were seen once. Germline lookup yields CDR1 MNHEY and CDR2 SMNVEV (reference sequence). Trimming pared 5 bases from V and 4 bases from J, leaving 14 bases between. This CDR3 spans 14 amino acids. This TCR came from a woman younger than 30 with acute COVID-19. The sample taken for sequencing was PBMCs or T cells enriched from blood (not recorded which). V usage is TRBV27 and J usage is TRBJ1-1, with no clear D. The CDR3 loop reads CASSPGAELTEAFF. CDR3 in DNA: TGTGCCAGCAGTCCCGGAGCCGAACTCACTGAAGCTTTCTTT.